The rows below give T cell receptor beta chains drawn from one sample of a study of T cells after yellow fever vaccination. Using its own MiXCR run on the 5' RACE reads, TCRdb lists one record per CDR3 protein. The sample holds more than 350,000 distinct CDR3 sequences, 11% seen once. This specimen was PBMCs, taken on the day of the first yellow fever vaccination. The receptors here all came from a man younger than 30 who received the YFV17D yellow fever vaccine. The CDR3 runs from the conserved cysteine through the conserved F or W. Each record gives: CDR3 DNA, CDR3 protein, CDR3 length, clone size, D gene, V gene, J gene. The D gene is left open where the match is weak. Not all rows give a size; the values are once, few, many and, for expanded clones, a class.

cdr3_nt: TGTGCCAGTAGTATCAGGCGGGGGGGCAGGGATGAGCAGTTCTTC
cdr3_aa: CASSIRRGGRDEQFF
cdr3_length: 15
clone_size: many
d_call: TRBD2
v_call: TRBV19
j_call: TRBJ2-1

cdr3_nt: TGTGCCAGCAGCATGAACAGGGAATTAGCCAAAAACATTCAGTACTTC
cdr3_aa: CASSMNRELAKNIQYF
cdr3_length: 16
clone_size: few
d_call: NA
v_call: TRBV7-9
j_call: TRBJ2-4

cdr3_nt: TGTGCCACCAGCACGGGGGACAGCCGAGGCGCAGATACGCAGTATTTT
cdr3_aa: CATSTGDSRGADTQYF
cdr3_length: 16
clone_size: few
d_call: NA
v_call: TRBV15
j_call: TRBJ2-3

cdr3_nt: TGCAGTGTTTGGCGGGCGGGGGCCTACGAGCAGTACTTC
cdr3_aa: CSVWRAGAYEQYF
cdr3_length: 13
clone_size: few
d_call: TRBD2
v_call: TRBV20-1
j_call: TRBJ2-7

cdr3_nt: TGTGCCAGCAGCTTCATGGATCTTGAGCAGTTCTTC
cdr3_aa: CASSFMDLEQFF
cdr3_length: 12
clone_size: few
d_call: NA
v_call: TRBV5-8
j_call: TRBJ2-1

cdr3_nt: TGTGCCAGCAGTAAGGACGCGAGCTCTGGAAACACCATATATTTT
cdr3_aa: CASSKDASSGNTIYF
cdr3_length: 15
clone_size: NA
d_call: NA
v_call: TRBV7-8
j_call: TRBJ1-3

cdr3_nt: TGTGCCAGCAGCTTGGCCAGGGGATTCGCAGCTTTCTTT
cdr3_aa: CASSLARGFAAFF
cdr3_length: 13
clone_size: few
d_call: NA
v_call: TRBV5-5
j_call: TRBJ1-1

cdr3_nt: TGCGCCAGCAGCCGGGACAGGGTGCCAGATACGCAGTATTTT
cdr3_aa: CASSRDRVPDTQYF
cdr3_length: 14
clone_size: many
d_call: TRBD1
v_call: TRBV5-1
j_call: TRBJ2-3

cdr3_nt: TGTGCCAGCGTCCTAGCGGGGGGTTCCTACAATGAGCAGTTCTTC
cdr3_aa: CASVLAGGSYNEQFF
cdr3_length: 15
clone_size: NA
d_call: TRBD2
v_call: TRBV12-3/TRBV12-4
j_call: TRBJ2-1

cdr3_nt: TGTGCCAGCAGCTCAGGGATCGGGGGGCTAGAGACCCAGTACTTC
cdr3_aa: CASSSGIGGLETQYF
cdr3_length: 15
clone_size: NA
d_call: NA
v_call: TRBV7-3
j_call: TRBJ2-5

cdr3_nt: TGCAGCGTCGGGGTAGCCAACACAGATACGCAGTATTTT
cdr3_aa: CSVGVANTDTQYF
cdr3_length: 13
clone_size: few
d_call: NA
v_call: TRBV29-1
j_call: TRBJ2-3

cdr3_nt: TGTGCCAGCACCTGGGGCTTCAGGAACGAGCAGTACTTC
cdr3_aa: CASTWGFRNEQYF
cdr3_length: 13
clone_size: many
d_call: NA
v_call: TRBV12-3/TRBV12-4
j_call: TRBJ2-7

cdr3_nt: TGTGCCAGCAGTTTAGCTGGGGTGGCCCAGCATTTT
cdr3_aa: CASSLAGVAQHF
cdr3_length: 12
clone_size: NA
d_call: NA
v_call: TRBV12-3/TRBV12-4
j_call: TRBJ1-5

cdr3_nt: TGTGCCAGCAGCATCGGGACTACCAATGAGCAGTTCTTC
cdr3_aa: CASSIGTTNEQFF
cdr3_length: 13
clone_size: few
d_call: TRBD2
v_call: TRBV11-2
j_call: TRBJ2-1

cdr3_nt: TGTGCCATCCAGGCGGAGTTCCAAGAGACCCAGTACTTC
cdr3_aa: CAIQAEFQETQYF
cdr3_length: 13
clone_size: few
d_call: NA
v_call: TRBV10-3
j_call: TRBJ2-5

cdr3_nt: TGTGCCAGCAGCTCATATGAGGTGCGCAACACTGAAGCTTTCTTT
cdr3_aa: CASSSYEVRNTEAFF
cdr3_length: 15
clone_size: few
d_call: NA
v_call: TRBV7-6
j_call: TRBJ1-1

cdr3_nt: TGTGCCAGCAGCCAAAACAGGGGAACAGATACGCAGTATTTT
cdr3_aa: CASSQNRGTDTQYF
cdr3_length: 14
clone_size: few
d_call: TRBD1
v_call: TRBV16
j_call: TRBJ2-3